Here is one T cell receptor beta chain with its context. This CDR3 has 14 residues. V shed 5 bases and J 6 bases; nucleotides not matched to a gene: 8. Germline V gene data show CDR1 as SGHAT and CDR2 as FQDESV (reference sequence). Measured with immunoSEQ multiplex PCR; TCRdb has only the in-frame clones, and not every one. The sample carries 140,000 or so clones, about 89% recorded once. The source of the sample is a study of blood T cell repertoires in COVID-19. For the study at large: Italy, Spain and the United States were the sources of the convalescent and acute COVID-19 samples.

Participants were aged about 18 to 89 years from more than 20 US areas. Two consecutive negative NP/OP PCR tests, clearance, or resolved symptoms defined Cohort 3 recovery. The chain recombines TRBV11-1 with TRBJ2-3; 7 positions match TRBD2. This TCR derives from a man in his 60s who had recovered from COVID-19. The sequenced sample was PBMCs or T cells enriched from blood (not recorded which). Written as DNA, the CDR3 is TGTGCCAGCAGCGACATCTCTAGCGGCGATACGCAGTATTTT. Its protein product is CASSDISSGDTQYF.